The rows below give T cell receptor beta chains drawn from one sample of a study of a mutant IDH1 vaccine in newly diagnosed glioma. Method: immunoSEQ multiplex PCR; TCRdb's copy keeps in-frame clones and lacks some. The sample shows tens of thousands of clones, 85% to 90% of them seen only once. No antigen has been identified for these receptors. The sample in question was PBMCs, obtained from a glioma patient whose treatment included an IDH1 peptide vaccine. Receptor source: a man between 35 and 55 years old with glioma. Both conserved end residues are trimmed from each CDR3.

j_call: TRBJ1-2; v_call: TRBV5-4; cdr3_aa: ASSLPGGYGYT
j_call: TRBJ1-3; v_call: TRBV19; cdr3_aa: ASSMPRYSGNTIY
j_call: TRBJ1-6; v_call: TRBV5-1; cdr3_aa: ASSTSPRGGTYNSPLH
j_call: TRBJ2-5; v_call: TRBV10-1; cdr3_aa: ASGTLGSETQY
j_call: TRBJ1-2; v_call: TRBV10-1; cdr3_aa: ASSEGFGQGNGYT
j_call: TRBJ2-1; v_call: TRBV2; cdr3_aa: ASSEKTSVNEQF
j_call: TRBJ1-2; v_call: TRBV19; cdr3_aa: ASSVRGAGYGYT
j_call: TRBJ2-7; v_call: TRBV19; cdr3_aa: ASSIAAGEQY
j_call: TRBJ2-2; v_call: TRBV11-2; cdr3_aa: ASSVGTFNTGELF
j_call: TRBJ1-2; v_call: TRBV15; cdr3_aa: ATSREPAYGYT
j_call: TRBJ2-6; v_call: TRBV27; cdr3_aa: ASSPGGRANVLT
j_call: TRBJ1-2; v_call: TRBV7-2; cdr3_aa: ASSPFQAYGYT
j_call: TRBJ1-2; v_call: TRBV2; cdr3_aa: ASSGGRVDGYT
j_call: TRBJ2-3; v_call: TRBV7-8; cdr3_aa: ASSPGTSGTRSYTQY
j_call: TRBJ2-7; v_call: TRBV28; cdr3_aa: ASNPTGTSGYEQY
j_call: TRBJ1-1; v_call: TRBV5-1; cdr3_aa: ASSTGQGVINTEAF
j_call: TRBJ1-5; v_call: TRBV4-1; cdr3_aa: ASSQDSRDSYSNQPQH
j_call: TRBJ1-1; v_call: TRBV11-2; cdr3_aa: ASSLTGRDTEAF
j_call: TRBJ1-1; v_call: TRBV5-6; cdr3_aa: ASRYSGVFTEAF
j_call: TRBJ1-3; v_call: TRBV9; cdr3_aa: ASSVGGLGNTIY
j_call: TRBJ2-7; v_call: TRBV4-3; cdr3_aa: ASSQEGGGTYEQY
j_call: TRBJ1-2; v_call: TRBV5-4; cdr3_aa: ASSTEWGADIINYGYT
j_call: TRBJ2-1; v_call: TRBV19; cdr3_aa: ASMNLRDGKYNEQF
j_call: TRBJ2-3; v_call: TRBV7-2; cdr3_aa: ASSLVPRRDLYTDTQY
j_call: TRBJ2-2; v_call: TRBV19; cdr3_aa: ASRAASLNTGELF
j_call: TRBJ1-1; v_call: TRBV19; cdr3_aa: ASSIDRDRRGRTEAF